The source of this T cell receptor (beta chain) is a study of cytomegalovirus exposure and HLA in healthy donors. Assay used: immunoSEQ multiplex PCR; TCRdb lists only in-frame clones, some missing. The sample holds 200,000 to 250,000 clones, over 80% seen once. Trimming left V 6 bases short and J 5 bases short, with 11 bases between. CDR3 size: 13 residues. Per germline, CDR1 MRHNA and CDR2 SNTAGT. The chain joins TRBV6-4 to TRBJ2-1, with D possibly TRBD2 on 6 matching bases. The TCR originated in a woman in her late teens or twenties in good health and CMV-seronegative. The sequencing sample was made of PBMCs. Here the CDR3 DNA reads TGTGCCAGCAGCGGGAGTACCCACAATGAGCAGTTCTTC. This gives the protein CASSGSTHNEQFF.